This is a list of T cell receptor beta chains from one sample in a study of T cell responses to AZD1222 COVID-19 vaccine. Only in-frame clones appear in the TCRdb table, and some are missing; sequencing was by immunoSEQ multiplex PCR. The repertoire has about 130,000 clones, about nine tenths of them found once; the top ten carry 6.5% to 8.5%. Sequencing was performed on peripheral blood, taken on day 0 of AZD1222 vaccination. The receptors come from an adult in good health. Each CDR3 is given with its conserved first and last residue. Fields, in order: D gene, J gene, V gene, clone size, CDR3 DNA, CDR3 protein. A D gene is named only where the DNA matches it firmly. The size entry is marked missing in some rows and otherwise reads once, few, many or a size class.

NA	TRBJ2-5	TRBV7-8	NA	TGTGCCAGCAGCTTAGCGCTGACTAGGCAAGAGACCCAGTACTTC	CASSLALTRQETQYF
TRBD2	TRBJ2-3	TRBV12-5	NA	TGTGCTAGTGGCGTAGCGGGAACAGATACGCAGTATTTT	CASGVAGTDTQYF
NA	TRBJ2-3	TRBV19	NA	TGTGCCAGTAGTATTCTAGATCTACTTTCTACGCAGTATTTT	CASSILDLLSTQYF
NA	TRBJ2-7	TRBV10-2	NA	TGCGCCAGCAGTGAGGCGAACGGGGGCCCGGTTGAGCAGTACTTC	CASSEANGGPVEQYF
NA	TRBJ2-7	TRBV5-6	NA	TGTGCCAGCAGCTCCCCCCTCGAGCAGTACTTC	CASSSPLEQYF
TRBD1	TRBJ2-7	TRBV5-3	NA	TGTGCCAGAAGCTTTGGGGACAGGAGCTCCTACGAGCAGTACTTC	CARSFGDRSSYEQYF
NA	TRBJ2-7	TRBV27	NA	TGTGCCAGCAGTCCCGCCTGGGGCTACGAGCAGTACTTC	CASSPAWGYEQYF
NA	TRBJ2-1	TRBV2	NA	TGTGCCAGCAGTGATTGGGGAAACAATGAGCAGTTCTTC	CASSDWGNNEQFF
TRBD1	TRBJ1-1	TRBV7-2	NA	TGTGCCAGCAGCCTGACAGGGAGAATGAACACTGAAGCTTTCTTT	CASSLTGRMNTEAFF
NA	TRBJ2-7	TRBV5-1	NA	TGCGCCAGCAGCAATGGACAGTCCCACGAGCAGTACTTC	CASSNGQSHEQYF
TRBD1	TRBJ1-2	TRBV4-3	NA	TGCGCCAGCAGCCAAGATAAAGCCAGGGGGTATGGCTACACCTTC	CASSQDKARGYGYTF
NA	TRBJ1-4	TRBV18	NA	TGTGCCAGCTCACCGAATAGAGGGATAAGTCTAGCAACTAATGAAAAACTGTTTTTT	CASSPNRGISLATNEKLFF
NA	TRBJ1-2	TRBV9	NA	TGTGCCAGCAGCGTAGGAGCCGGTGGGGGTATCCATGGCTACACCTTC	CASSVGAGGGIHGYTF
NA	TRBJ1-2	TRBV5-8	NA	TGTGCCAGCAGTCCTCTACAACAGGGATATGGCTACACCTTC	CASSPLQQGYGYTF
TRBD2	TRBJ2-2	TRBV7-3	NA	TGTGCCAGCAGCTTAGATCTAGCGGGGGCCGGGGAGCTGTTTTTT	CASSLDLAGAGELFF
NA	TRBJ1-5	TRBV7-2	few	TGTGCCAGCAGCTTAGGGTCTCGGGCAAGCCAGCCCCAGCATTTT	CASSLGSRASQPQHF
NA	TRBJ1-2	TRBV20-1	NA	TGCAGTGCGTCGTCCGGGAATGGCTACACCTTC	CSASSGNGYTF
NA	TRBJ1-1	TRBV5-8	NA	TGTGCCAGCAGCCTCTTGGACAGTAACACTGAAGCTTTCTTT	CASSLLDSNTEAFF
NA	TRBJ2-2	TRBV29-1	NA	TGCAGCGCTGGGGAAGAGGGGTTCGGGGAGCTGTTTTTT	CSAGEEGFGELFF
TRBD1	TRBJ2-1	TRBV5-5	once	TGTGCCAGCAGCCTCCGGGACAGCTACAATGAGCAGTTCTTC	CASSLRDSYNEQFF
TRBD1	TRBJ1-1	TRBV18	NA	TGTGCCAGCTCACCCGGGACAGCGGGCACTGAAGCTTTCTTT	CASSPGTAGTEAFF
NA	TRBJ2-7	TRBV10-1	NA	TGCGCCAGCAGTGAAACAGGGTACGAGCAGTACTTC	CASSETGYEQYF
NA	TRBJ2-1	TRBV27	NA	TGTGCCAGCAGTTTAGGGGGCGCGGGAAATGAGCAGTTCTTC	CASSLGGAGNEQFF
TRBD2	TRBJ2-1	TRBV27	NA	TGTGCCAGCAGTTTTTGGCGGGGGGGCCACAATGAGCAGTTCTTC	CASSFWRGGHNEQFF
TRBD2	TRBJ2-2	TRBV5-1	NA	TGCGCCAGCAGCCCGGTTTTTCAGCGGGGGACCGCCACCGGGGAGCTGTTTTTT	CASSPVFQRGTATGELFF
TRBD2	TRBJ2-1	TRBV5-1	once	TGCGCCAGCAGCCCGGGACTAGCGGGGGGGCGTTACAATGAGCAGTTCTTC	CASSPGLAGGRYNEQFF
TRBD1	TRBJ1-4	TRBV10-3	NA	TGTGCCATCAGTGACGGAGAGCAGGGGGGTAATGAAAAACTGTTTTTT	CAISDGEQGGNEKLFF
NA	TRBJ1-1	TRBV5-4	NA	TGTGCCAGCAGCTTGTGGGGAATCTTCGCTGAAGCTTTCTTT	CASSLWGIFAEAFF